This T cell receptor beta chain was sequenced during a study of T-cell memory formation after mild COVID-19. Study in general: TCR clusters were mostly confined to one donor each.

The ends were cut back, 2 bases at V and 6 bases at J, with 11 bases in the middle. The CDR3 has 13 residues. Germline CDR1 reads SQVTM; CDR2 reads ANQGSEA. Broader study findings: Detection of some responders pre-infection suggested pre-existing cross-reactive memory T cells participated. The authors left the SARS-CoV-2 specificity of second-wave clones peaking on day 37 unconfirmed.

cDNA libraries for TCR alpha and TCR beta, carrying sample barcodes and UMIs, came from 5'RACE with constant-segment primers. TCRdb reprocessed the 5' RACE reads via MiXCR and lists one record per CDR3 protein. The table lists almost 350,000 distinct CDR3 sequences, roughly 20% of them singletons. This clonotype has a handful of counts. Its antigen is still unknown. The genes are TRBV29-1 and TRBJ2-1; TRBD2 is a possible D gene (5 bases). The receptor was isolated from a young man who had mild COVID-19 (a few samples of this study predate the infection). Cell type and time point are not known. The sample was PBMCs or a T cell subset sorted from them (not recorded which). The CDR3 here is CSVEYRTSNEQFF. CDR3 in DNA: TGCAGCGTTGAATATCGCACTAGCAATGAGCAGTTCTTC.